Listed below are T cell receptor beta chains from one sample, sequenced in a study of blood T cell repertoires in COVID-19. Sequencing used immunoSEQ multiplex PCR; TCRdb keeps in-frame clones, though not all of them. This sample has about 110,000 clones, with over 75% found just once. The specimen was peripheral blood. Source of these receptors: an elderly woman with active or convalescent COVID-19. CDR3s include the opening cysteine and the closing phenylalanine or tryptophan.

>TRBV28
CAGSTSGSYNEQFF
>TRBV3-1/TRBV3-2
CASSHIPQETQYF
>TRBV7-2
CASSRDRGTDTQYF
>TRBV10-2
CASSGTGDGYGYTF
>TRBV6-5
CASRRTSDRDTQYF
>TRBV7-9
CASSLEAGHTEAFF
>TRBV9
CASSVIGQGDSPLHF
>TRBV2
CASSALGGTYGYTF
>TRBV20-1
CSASEDRVGETQYF
>TRBV2
CASAAEASLYGYTF
>TRBV9
CASSPAGGNQPQHF
>TRBV5-6
CASRTGPIGNEQFF
>TRBV9
CASSGRDRGRETQYF
>TRBV29-1
CSVRRHDRDTEAFF
>TRBV5-1
CASSFWDSGGYTF
>TRBV30
CAWNGGRTLFNNEQFF